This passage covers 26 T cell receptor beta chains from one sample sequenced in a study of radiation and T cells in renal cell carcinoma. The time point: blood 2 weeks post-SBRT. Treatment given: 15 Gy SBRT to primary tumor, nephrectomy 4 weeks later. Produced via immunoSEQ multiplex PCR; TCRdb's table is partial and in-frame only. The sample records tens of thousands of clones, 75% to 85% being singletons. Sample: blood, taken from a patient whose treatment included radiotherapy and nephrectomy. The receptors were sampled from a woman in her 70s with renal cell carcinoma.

Here the CDR3 reads CASSYSPGTGGGEQYF. The CDR3 DNA reads TGTGCCAGCAGTTACTCACCCGGGACAGGCGGGGGCGAGCAGTACTTC. The V and J genes are TRBV6-5 and TRBJ2-7; possibly TRBD1 for D (8 bases). From germline, CDR1 is MNHEY and CDR2 SVGAGI. V was clipped by 0 bases and J by 6 bases, with 18 bases between them. The CDR3 consists of 16 residues.

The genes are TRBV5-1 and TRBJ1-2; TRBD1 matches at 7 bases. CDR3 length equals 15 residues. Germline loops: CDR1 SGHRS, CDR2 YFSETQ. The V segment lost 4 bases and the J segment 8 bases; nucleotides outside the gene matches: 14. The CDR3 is CASSGGGQLSMGYTF. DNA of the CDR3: TGCGCCAGCAGCGGCGGGGGACAGCTTTCTATGGGCTACACCTTC.

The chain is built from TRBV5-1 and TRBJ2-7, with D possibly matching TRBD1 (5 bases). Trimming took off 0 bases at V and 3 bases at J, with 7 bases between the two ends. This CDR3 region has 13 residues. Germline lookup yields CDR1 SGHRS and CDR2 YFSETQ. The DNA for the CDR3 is TGCGCCAGCAGCTTGGGACAGAACTACGAGCAGTACTTC. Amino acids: CASSLGQNYEQYF.

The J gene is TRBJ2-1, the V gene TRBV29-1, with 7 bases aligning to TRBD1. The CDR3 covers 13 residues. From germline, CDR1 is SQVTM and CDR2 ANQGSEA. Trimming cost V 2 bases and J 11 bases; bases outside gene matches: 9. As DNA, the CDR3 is TGCAGCGTTGAACAGGGGGATAACTCTAAGCAGTTCTTC. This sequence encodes CSVEQGDNSKQFF.

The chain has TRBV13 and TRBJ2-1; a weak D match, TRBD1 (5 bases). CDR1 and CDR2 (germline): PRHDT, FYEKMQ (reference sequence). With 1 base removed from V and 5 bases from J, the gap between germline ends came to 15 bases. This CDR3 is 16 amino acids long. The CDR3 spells CASSLDRSGKDNEQFF. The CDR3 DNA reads TGTGCCAGCAGCTTAGATAGGTCAGGGAAGGACAATGAGCAGTTCTTC.

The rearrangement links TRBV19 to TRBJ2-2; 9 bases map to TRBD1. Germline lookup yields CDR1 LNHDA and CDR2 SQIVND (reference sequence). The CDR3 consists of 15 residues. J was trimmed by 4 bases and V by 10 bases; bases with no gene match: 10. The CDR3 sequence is CATTGGAGITGELFF. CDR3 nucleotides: TGTGCCACCACAGGGGGCGCGGGTATCACCGGGGAGCTGTTTTTT. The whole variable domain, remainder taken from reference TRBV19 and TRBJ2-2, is DGGITQSPKYLFRKEGQNVTLSCEQNLNHDAMYWYRQDPGQGLRLIYYSQIVNDFQKGDIAEGYSVSREKKESFPLTVTSAQKNPTAFYLCATTGGAGITGELFFGEGSRLTVL.

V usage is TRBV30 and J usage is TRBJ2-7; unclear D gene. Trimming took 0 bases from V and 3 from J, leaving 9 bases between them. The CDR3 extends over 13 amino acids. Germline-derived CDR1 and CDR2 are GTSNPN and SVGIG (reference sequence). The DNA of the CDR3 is TGTGCCTGGAGTGTAGGTATCGGCTACGAGCAGTACTTC. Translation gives CAWSVGIGYEQYF.

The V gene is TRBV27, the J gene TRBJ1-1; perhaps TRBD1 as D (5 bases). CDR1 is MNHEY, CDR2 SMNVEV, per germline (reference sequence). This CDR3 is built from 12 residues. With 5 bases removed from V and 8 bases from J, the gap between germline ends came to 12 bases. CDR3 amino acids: CASSLGGGEAFF. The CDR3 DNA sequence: TGTGCCAGCAGTCTGGGGGGTGGGGAAGCTTTCTTT.

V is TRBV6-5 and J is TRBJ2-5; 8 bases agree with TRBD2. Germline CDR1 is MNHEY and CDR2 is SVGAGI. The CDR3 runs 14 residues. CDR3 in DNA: TGTGCTGCTAGCGGGCGACGCGGGCGGGGGACCCAGTACTTC. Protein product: CAASGRRGRGTQYF.

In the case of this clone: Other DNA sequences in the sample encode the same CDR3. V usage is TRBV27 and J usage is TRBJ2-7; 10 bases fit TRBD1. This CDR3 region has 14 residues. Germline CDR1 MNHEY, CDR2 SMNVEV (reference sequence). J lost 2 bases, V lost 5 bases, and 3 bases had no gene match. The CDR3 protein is CASSLGTGAYEQYF. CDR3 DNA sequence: TGTGCCAGCAGTCTCGGGACAGGGGCCTACGAGCAGTACTTC.

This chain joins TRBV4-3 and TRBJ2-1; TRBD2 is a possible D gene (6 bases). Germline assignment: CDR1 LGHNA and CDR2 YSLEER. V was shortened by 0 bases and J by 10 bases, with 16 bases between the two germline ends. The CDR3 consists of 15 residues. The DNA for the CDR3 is TGCGCCAGCAGCCAAGATTGGCTAGCGAGCCGGGAGCAGTTCTTC. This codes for CASSQDWLASREQFF.

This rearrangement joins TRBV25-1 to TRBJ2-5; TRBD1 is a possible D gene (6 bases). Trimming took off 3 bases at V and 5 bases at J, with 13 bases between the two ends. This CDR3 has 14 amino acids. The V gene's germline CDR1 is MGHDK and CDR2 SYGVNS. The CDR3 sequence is CASSDWGQGETQYF. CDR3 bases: TGTGCCAGCAGTGACTGGGGGCAGGGGGAGACCCAGTACTTC.

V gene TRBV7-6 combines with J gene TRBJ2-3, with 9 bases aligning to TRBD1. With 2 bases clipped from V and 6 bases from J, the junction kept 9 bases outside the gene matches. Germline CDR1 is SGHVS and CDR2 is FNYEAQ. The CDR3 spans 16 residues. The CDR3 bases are TGTGCCAGCAGCTTATTGGGGGACAGGGAAGCCGATACGCAGTATTTT. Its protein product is CASSLLGDREADTQYF.

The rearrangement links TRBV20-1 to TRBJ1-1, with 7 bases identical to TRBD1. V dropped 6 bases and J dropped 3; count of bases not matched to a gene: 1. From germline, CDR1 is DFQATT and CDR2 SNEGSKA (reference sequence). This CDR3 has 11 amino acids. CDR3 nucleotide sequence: TGCAGTGCCCAGGGGGACACTGAAGCTTTCTTT. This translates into CSAQGDTEAFF.

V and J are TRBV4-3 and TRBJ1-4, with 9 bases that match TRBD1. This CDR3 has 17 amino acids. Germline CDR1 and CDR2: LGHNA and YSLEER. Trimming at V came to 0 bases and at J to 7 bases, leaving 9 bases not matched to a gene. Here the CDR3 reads CASSQDLGLDRGEKLFF. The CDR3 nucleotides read TGCGCCAGCAGCCAAGATCTGGGGCTGGACAGGGGTGAAAAACTGTTTTTT.

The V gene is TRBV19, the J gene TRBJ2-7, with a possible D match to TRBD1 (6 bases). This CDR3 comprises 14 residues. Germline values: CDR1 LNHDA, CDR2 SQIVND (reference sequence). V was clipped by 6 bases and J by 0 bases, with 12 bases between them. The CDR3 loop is CASSLTGASYEQYF. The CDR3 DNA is TGTGCCAGTAGCCTGACAGGAGCCTCCTACGAGCAGTACTTC.

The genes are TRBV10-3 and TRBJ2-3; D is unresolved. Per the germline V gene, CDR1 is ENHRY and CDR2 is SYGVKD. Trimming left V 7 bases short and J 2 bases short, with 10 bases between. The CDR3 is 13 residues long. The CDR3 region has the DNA TGTGCCATCAACGAGGTGGACACAGATACGCAGTATTTT. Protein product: CAINEVDTDTQYF.

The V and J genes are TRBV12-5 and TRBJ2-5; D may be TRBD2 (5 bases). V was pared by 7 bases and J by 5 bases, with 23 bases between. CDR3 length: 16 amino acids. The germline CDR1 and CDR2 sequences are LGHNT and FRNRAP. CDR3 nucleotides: TGTGCTAGTGCCCCCGGGGTCCGTGCTAGTGATGAGACCCAGTACTTC. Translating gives CASAPGVRASDETQYF.

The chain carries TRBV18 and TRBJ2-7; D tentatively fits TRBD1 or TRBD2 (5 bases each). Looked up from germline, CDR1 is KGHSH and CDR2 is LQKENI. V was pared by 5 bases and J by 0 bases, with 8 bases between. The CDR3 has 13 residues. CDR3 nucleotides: TGTGCCAGCTCAGCCGGGACCTCCTACGAGCAGTACTTC. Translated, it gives CASSAGTSYEQYF.

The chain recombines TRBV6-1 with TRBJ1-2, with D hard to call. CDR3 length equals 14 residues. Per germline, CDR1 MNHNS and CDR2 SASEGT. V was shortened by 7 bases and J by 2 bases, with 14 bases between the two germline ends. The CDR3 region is CASNPRPENYGYTF. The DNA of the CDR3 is TGTGCCAGCAACCCTCGGCCCGAAAACTATGGCTACACCTTC.

The CDR3 loop is CASSLASGSLTYNEQFF. In DNA, the CDR3 is TGTGCCAGCAGCTTAGCGTCGGGGTCCCTAACCTACAATGAGCAGTTCTTC. V usage is TRBV7-2 and J usage is TRBJ2-1, with D possibly being TRBD2 (5 bases). This CDR3 comprises 17 residues. With 0 bases removed from V and 2 bases from J, the gap between germline ends came to 14 bases. The germline V gene encodes CDR1 SGHTA and CDR2 FQGNSA.

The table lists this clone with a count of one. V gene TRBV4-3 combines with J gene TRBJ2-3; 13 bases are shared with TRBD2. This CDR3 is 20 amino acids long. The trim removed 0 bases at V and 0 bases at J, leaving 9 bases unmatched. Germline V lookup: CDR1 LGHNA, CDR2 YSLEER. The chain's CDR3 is CASSQDPTSGREISTDTQYF. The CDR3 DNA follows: TGCGCCAGCAGCCAAGATCCCACTAGCGGGAGGGAGATTAGCACAGATACGCAGTATTTT.

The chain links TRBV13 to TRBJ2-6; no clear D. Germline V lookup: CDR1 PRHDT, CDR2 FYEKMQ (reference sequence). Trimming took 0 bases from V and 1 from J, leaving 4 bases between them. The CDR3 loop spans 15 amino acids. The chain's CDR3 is CASSLGESGANVLTF. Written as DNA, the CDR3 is TGTGCCAGCAGCTTAGGGGAATCTGGGGCCAACGTCCTGACTTTC.

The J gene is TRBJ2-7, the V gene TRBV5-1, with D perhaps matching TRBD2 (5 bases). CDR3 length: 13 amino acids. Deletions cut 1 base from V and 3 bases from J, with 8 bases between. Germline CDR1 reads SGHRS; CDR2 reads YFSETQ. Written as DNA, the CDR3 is TGCGCCAGCAGCTTGAGTGAGGGCTACGAGCAGTACTTC. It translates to CASSLSEGYEQYF.

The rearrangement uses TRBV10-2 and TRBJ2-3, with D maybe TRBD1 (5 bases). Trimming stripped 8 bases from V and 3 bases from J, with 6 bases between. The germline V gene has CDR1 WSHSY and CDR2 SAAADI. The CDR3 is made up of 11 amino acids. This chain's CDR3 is CASGATDTQYF. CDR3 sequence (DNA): TGCGCCAGCGGGGCTACAGATACGCAGTATTTT.

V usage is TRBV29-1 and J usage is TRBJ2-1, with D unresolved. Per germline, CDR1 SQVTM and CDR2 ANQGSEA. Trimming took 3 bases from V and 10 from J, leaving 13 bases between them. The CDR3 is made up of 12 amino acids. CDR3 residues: CSVDGQSDEQFF. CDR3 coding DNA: TGCAGCGTTGACGGGCAAAGTGACGAGCAGTTCTTC.